The rows below give T cell receptor beta chains drawn from one sample of a study of T cell changes during pregnancy in multiple sclerosis. Here immunoSEQ multiplex PCR was the method, and the copy in TCRdb shows in-frame clones only, minus some. The sample includes under 55,000 clones, approximately 92% of them seen just once. The source material was CD4+ T cells from peripheral blood mononuclear cells, sampled in the third trimester of pregnancy. These receptors all come from a female donor with multiple sclerosis, enrolled in a pregnancy study. Each CDR3 is given with its conserved first and last residue. A D gene is named only where the DNA matches it firmly. Size values are once, few and many counts, or a class for expanded clones, and some rows have none.

few	NA	TRBV7-8	TRBJ1-1	TGTGCCAGCAGCCGGGGACAAGGATTCGGGGGGGAGGAAGCTTTCTTT	CASSRGQGFGGEEAFF
NA	TRBD1	TRBV7-2	TRBJ1-5	TGTGCCAGCAGCTTAGGGGCGACAGGGATGGGGCAGCCCCAGCATTTT	CASSLGATGMGQPQHF
NA	TRBD1	TRBV9	TRBJ2-1	TGTGCCAGCAGCGTACGGGACAGCCCCTACAATGAGCAGTTCTTC	CASSVRDSPYNEQFF
NA	TRBD2	TRBV7-2	TRBJ2-3	TGTGCCAGCAGCTCCGGGACTAGCGCAGATACGCAGTATTTT	CASSSGTSADTQYF
NA	TRBD1	TRBV12-5	TRBJ2-7	TGTGCTAGTGGACCGGGACAGGGAGATATGCTTGTAGAGCAGTACTTC	CASGPGQGDMLVEQYF
NA	TRBD2	TRBV5-1	TRBJ2-3	TGCGCCAGCAGCTTGGATGGCGGGGGGGGACCCGGACCTAGCACAGATACGCAGTATTTT	CASSLDGGGGPGPSTDTQYF
NA	TRBD1	TRBV11-2	TRBJ1-4	TGTGCCAGCAGCTTATTAGGGACAGGCTCCGTCAAGAATGAAAAACTGTTTTTT	CASSLLGTGSVKNEKLFF
NA	TRBD1	TRBV7-3	TRBJ2-2	TGTGCCAGCAGCTACCGACAGGGAAGGGCCACCGGGGAGCTGTTTTTT	CASSYRQGRATGELFF
NA	TRBD1	TRBV19	TRBJ1-1	TGTGCCAGTATTGGACAGGGGGTACAGGGGGTTGTCACTGAAGCTTTCTTT	CASIGQGVQGVVTEAFF
NA	NA	TRBV6-5	TRBJ2-3	TGTGCCAGCAGTTACTCGTCAGGGATGCAGTATTTT	CASSYSSGMQYF
NA	NA	TRBV21-1	TRBJ1-3	TGTGCCAGCAGCACCCGTCATAACAGTACGGGAAACACCATATATTTT	CASSTRHNSTGNTIYF
NA	TRBD1	TRBV10-3	TRBJ2-2	TGTGCCATCACCGCGACAGGGGGGGTCGGGGAGCTGTTTTTT	CAITATGGVGELFF
NA	NA	TRBV5-4	TRBJ1-5	TGTGCCAGCAGCACGGGAAATCAGCCCCAGCATTTT	CASSTGNQPQHF
NA	NA	TRBV6-5	TRBJ2-1	TGTGCCAGCAGTTACTCTACGGGGGGCGTCTATGAGCAGTTCTTC	CASSYSTGGVYEQFF
NA	NA	TRBV11-3	TRBJ2-2	TGTGCCAGCAGCTTAGAGGTAGCAAACACCGGGGAGCTGTTTTTT	CASSLEVANTGELFF
NA	NA	TRBV29-1	TRBJ2-5	TGCAGCGCCGTCCAAGAGACCCAGTACTTC	CSAVQETQYF
once	TRBD1	TRBV19	TRBJ2-6	TGTGCCAGTAGTGCCGGGACAGGGGGCGCTGGGGCCAACGTCCTGACTTTC	CASSAGTGGAGANVLTF
NA	TRBD2	TRBV27	TRBJ2-2	TGTGCCAGCAGTTTATCTAGCGGGGGGATAGGCACCGGGGAGCTGTTTTTT	CASSLSSGGIGTGELFF
NA	NA	TRBV12-5	TRBJ1-4	TGTGCTAGTGGTGCTGGACAGACTAATGAAAAACTGTTTTTT	CASGAGQTNEKLFF
NA	TRBD2	TRBV11-1	TRBJ2-6	TGTGCCAGCAGCCCTGGACTAGCGGGGGTTTTCTCTGGGGCCAACGTCCTGACTTTC	CASSPGLAGVFSGANVLTF
NA	NA	TRBV11-2	TRBJ1-2	TGTGCCAGCAGCTTAGAGACAGGACTCTATGGCTACACCTTC	CASSLETGLYGYTF
NA	TRBD1	TRBV19	TRBJ1-6	TGTGCCAGTAGCGTACTCCAGGGGGCAGAGAATTCACCCCTCCACTTT	CASSVLQGAENSPLHF
once	NA	TRBV6-5	TRBJ2-7	TGTGCCAGTAGGCCGAAGGGGTCCCACGAGCAGTACTTC	CASRPKGSHEQYF
few	TRBD2	TRBV4-1	TRBJ2-1	TGCGCCAGCAGCCAACGGTGGAGCGGGGGGGCCGGTGAGCAGTTCTTC	CASSQRWSGGAGEQFF
NA	NA	TRBV19	TRBJ2-7	TGTGCCAGTACCAACCTTGGGGCAGGCCGCGAGCAGTACTTC	CASTNLGAGREQYF
NA	TRBD2	TRBV5-1	TRBJ2-3	TGCGCCAGCAGCATTCCCGGGACTAGCGGGGGCTGGGATACGCAGTATTTT	CASSIPGTSGGWDTQYF
NA	TRBD1	TRBV15	TRBJ2-7	TGTGCCACCAGCAGGGGTGGACAGGCTAACGAGCAGTACTTC	CATSRGGQANEQYF
NA	TRBD1	TRBV19	TRBJ1-1	TGTGCCAGTAGTAAAGGGGGCCCTGAAGCTTTCTTT	CASSKGGPEAFF
NA	TRBD1	TRBV5-1	TRBJ2-6	TGCGCCAGCAGCTTACCGGGACAGGCTGGGGCCAACGTCCTGACTTTC	CASSLPGQAGANVLTF
NA	TRBD1	TRBV19	TRBJ2-7	TGTGCCAGTAGTATAGACGGACAGGGCACCTACGAGCAGTACTTC	CASSIDGQGTYEQYF
NA	NA	TRBV5-4	TRBJ1-4	TGTGCCAGCAGCTTGAGTGTATGGGGTGAGGGCGAAAAACTGTTTTTT	CASSLSVWGEGEKLFF
NA	TRBD2	TRBV2	TRBJ2-5	TGTGCCAGCAGTGCGACTAGCGGGGGGGCGGGGCAGTACTTC	CASSATSGGAGQYF
NA	TRBD1	TRBV18	TRBJ1-2	TGTGCCAGCTCACCTCGGACAGGGGGAAACGGCTACACCTTC	CASSPRTGGNGYTF
NA	TRBD2	TRBV19	TRBJ2-7	TGTGCCAGTAGTATAGATCTCCTAGCGGGGTCCTCCGAGCAGTACTTC	CASSIDLLAGSSEQYF
NA	TRBD1	TRBV11-3	TRBJ2-7	TGTGCCAGCAGCCCCGGGACAGGGAGGACCTACGAGCAGTACTTC	CASSPGTGRTYEQYF
NA	TRBD1	TRBV6-5	TRBJ1-6	TGTGCCAGCAACCAGCGGACAGGGCAATCACCCCTCCACTTT	CASNQRTGQSPLHF
NA	NA	TRBV5-8	TRBJ1-1	TGTGCCAGCAGCTTGGCCAATGAAGCCGAAGCTTTCTTT	CASSLANEAEAFF
NA	NA	TRBV4-2	TRBJ2-7	TGTGCCAGCAGCCAAGACCGCAGGGGTTTCTACGAGCAGTACTTC	CASSQDRRGFYEQYF
NA	TRBD1	TRBV6-6	TRBJ1-1	TGTGCCAGCAGTTACGTGACCGGGACAGGTGAAGCTTTCTTT	CASSYVTGTGEAFF
NA	NA	TRBV2	TRBJ2-6	TGTGCCAGCAGTGAGAGCGTCCTGACTTTC	CASSESVLTF